This TCR beta chain was retrieved from a study of shared clonotypes between healthy human individuals (dated by TCRdb to 2018 to 2021). At the level of the whole study: The cohort comprised a couple of women and three men aged 18 to 49 years. To estimate repertoire size and how much clonotype sharing occurs between individuals, the study deeply sequenced the blood TCR repertoires of 5 or 6 healthy adults. To increase sequencing depth and limit assay-specific biases, TCR repertoire library preparation and sequencing were carried out by different laboratories using diverse techniques. Between about 0.8 and 9 billion PBMCs per donor were obtained by leukapheresis.

Of note for this clone: Its target antigen remains unknown. Base qualities are not recorded, but no much larger clone differs from it by a single base.

Overall study outcomes, separate from this receptor: Because the study included only a small number of donors, the genetic and exposure-history diversity represented was limited. Sampling was limited to blood, and TCR repertoires in tissue likely differ from TCR repertoires in blood. Pairwise subsampling indicated that sequencing depth was expected to affect the degree of clonotype sharing among donors.

TCR CDR3 regions were amplified from genomic DNA by multiplex PCR using the deep immunoSEQ assay. Extracted genomic DNA from each cell subset was distributed evenly across all wells of several immunoSEQ 96-well plates, and each plate was treated as a replicate. For unsorted PBMC, about 0.3 ug genomic DNA, equal to about 29,000 T cell genomes, was loaded into each replicate PCR. Unsorted PBMC genomic DNA was sequenced across ten immunoSEQ deep assay plates. Purified libraries were quantified with a Qubit 3.0 fluorometer, sized on a Bioanalyzer 2100, and re-quantified with the KAPA Library Quantification kit. Every immunoSEQ 96-well plate was sequenced on a separate single-read 150-cycle Illumina NextSeq 550 flow cell. As for the authors' bioinformatics: Because the immunoSEQ output held only junctional sequences and lacked quality scores, the filtering could not match the filtering applied to full-length reads. Sequences were annotated with PyIR, a Python wrapper for IgBLAST v1.9, and V/J genes and CDR3 were assigned using IMGT germline references. Reads were filtered out if the reads had weak V/J assignments (E-value above 1e-6), no CDR3, stop codons, out-of-frame junctions, or ambiguous translated residues. V3J clonotypes were defined as sequences sharing the same inferred V gene, J gene, and CDR3 amino acid sequence. To compute the percentage overlap between repertoires, the number of shared unique clonotypes was divided by the size of the smaller repertoire. Three approaches were used to assess repertoire richness: RTK rarefaction, the Chao1 estimator, and Recon v2.1 estimates of unobserved clonotypes. TCRdb took over this immuneACCESS table, retaining in-frame rearrangements with V and J assigned. Such tables are incomplete; in checked studies, under half of the missing clones stem from an unresolved V gene, and the remainder is unexplained. The V and J calls and clone size were taken over from that table, and D and trimming were inferred from the DNA. A total of around 480,000 clones appear in this sample, roughly 85% of them only once. The biggest ten clones account for approximately 12% of the sample.

The donors were healthy, HIV-negative adults who had no recently reported acute infections or vaccinations. Every donor was a Caucasian adult living in Nashville, Tennessee, USA. For unsorted samples, approximately 84 million PBMCs were counted, and genomic DNA was extracted using the QIAamp DNA Blood Mini kit. Blood was collected by leukapheresis, and PBMCs were isolated by Ficoll-Histopaque density gradient centrifugation and then cryopreserved in liquid nitrogen vapor phase. From its cysteine to its phenylalanine, the CDR3 spans 16 amino acids. Only the CDR3 part of the read is kept: 48 bases, read in frame from the first base. From V the trimming removes 0 bases and from J it removes 8 bases, while the gene matches leave 11 bases of the junction unaccounted for. For CDR1 and CDR2, the germline V gene (reference sequence) lists SGHNT and YYREEE.

Material for sequencing was PBMCs. The V and J genes are TRBV5-4 and TRBJ2-1, with 7 middle bases fitting TRBD2. The receptor was derived from a woman aged 40 to 49 in good health. Some clones in this sample may be carry-over from other donors' samples. The CDR3: CASSLGGKGGMDEQFF. The DNA sequence reads TGTGCCAGCAGCTTGGGGGGTAAGGGAGGGATGGATGAGCAGTTCTTC.